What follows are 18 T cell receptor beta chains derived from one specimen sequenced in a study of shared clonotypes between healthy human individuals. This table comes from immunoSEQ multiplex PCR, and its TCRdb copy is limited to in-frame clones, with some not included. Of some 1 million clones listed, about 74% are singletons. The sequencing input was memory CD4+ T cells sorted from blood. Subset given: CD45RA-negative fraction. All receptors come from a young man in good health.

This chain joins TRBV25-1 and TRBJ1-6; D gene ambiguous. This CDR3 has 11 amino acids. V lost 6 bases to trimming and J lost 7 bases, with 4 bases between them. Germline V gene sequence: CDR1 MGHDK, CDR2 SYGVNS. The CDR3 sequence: CASRMNSPLHF. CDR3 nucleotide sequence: TGTGCCAGCAGGATGAATTCACCCCTCCACTTT.

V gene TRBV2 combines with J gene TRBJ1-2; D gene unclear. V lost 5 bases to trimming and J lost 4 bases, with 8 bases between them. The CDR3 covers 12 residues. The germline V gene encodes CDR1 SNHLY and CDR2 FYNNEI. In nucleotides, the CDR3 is TGTGCCAGCAGTAGCCACAGCTATGGCTACACCTTC. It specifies CASSSHSYGYTF.

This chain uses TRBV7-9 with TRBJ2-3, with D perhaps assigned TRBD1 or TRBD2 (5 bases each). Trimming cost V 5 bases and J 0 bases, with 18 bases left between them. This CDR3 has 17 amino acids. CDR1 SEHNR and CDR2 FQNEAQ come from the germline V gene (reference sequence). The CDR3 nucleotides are TGTGCCAGCAGCCGTTACCTGGGGGATCCTAGCACAGATACGCAGTATTTT. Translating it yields CASSRYLGDPSTDTQYF.

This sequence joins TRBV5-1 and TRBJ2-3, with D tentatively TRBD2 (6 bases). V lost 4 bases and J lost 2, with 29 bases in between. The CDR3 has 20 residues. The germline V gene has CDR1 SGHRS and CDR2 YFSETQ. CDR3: CASSHGYFPGAKGLTDTQYF. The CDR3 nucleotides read TGCGCCAGCAGCCATGGATACTTCCCGGGAGCCAAGGGCCTCACAGATACGCAGTATTTT.

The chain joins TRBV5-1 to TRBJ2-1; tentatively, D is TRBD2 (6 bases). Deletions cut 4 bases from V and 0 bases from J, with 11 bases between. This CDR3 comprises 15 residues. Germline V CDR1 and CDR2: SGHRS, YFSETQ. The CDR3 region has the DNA TGCGCCAGCAGCGCTGGGACTTTCTCCTACAATGAGCAGTTCTTC. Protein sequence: CASSAGTFSYNEQFF. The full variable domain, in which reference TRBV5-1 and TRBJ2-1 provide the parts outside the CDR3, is KAGVTQTPRYLIKTRGQQVTLSCSPISGHRSVSWYQQTPGQGLQFLFEYFSETQRNKGNFPGRFSGRQFSNSRSEMNVSTLELGDSALYLCASSAGTFSYNEQFFGPGTRLTVL.

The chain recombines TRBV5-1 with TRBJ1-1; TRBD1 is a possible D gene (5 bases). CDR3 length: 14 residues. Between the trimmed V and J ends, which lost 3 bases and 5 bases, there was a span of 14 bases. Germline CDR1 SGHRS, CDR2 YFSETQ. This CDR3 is CASSSAGRGTEAFF. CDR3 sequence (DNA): TGCGCCAGCAGCTCGGCAGGGCGTGGAACTGAAGCTTTCTTT.

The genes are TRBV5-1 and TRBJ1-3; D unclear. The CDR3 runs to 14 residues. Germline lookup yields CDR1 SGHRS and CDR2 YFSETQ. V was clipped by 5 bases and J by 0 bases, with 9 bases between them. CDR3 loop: CASREGISGNTIYF. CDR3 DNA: TGCGCCAGCAGGGAGGGCATCTCTGGAAACACCATATATTTT.

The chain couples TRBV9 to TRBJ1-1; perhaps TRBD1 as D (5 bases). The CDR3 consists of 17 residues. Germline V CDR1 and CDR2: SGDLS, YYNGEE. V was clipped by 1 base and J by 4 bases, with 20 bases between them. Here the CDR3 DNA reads TGTGCCAGCAGCGTATCCGACGGGCTCCTCCAGGGCACTGAAGCTTTCTTT. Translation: CASSVSDGLLQGTEAFF.

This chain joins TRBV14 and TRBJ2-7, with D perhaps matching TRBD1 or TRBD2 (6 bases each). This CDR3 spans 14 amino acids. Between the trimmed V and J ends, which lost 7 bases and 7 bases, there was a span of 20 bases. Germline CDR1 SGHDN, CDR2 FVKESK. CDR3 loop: CASKFKGGPREQYF. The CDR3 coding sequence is TGTGCCAGCAAATTTAAGGGGGGCCCTCGGGAGCAGTACTTC.

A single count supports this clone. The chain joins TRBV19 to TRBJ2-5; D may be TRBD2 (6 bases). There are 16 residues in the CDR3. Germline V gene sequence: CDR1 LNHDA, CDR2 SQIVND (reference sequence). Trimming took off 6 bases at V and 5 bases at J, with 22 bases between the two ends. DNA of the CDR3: TGTGCCAGTAGCTTTTCCCCCGGGACTGGGGGGGAGACCCAGTACTTC. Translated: CASSFSPGTGGETQYF. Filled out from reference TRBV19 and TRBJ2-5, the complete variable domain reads DGGITQSPKYLFRKEGQNVTLSCEQNLNHDAMYWYRQDPGQGLRLIYYSQIVNDFQKGDIAEGYSVSREKKESFPLTVTSAQKNPTAFYLCASSFSPGTGGETQYFGPGTRLLVL.

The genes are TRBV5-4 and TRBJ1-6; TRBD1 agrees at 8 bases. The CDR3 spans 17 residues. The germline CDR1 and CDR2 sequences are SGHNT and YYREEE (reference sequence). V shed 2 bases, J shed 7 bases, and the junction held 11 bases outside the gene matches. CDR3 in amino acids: CASSFSQGAYLNSPLHF. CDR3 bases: TGTGCCAGCAGCTTTTCTCAGGGGGCTTATCTAAATTCACCCCTCCACTTT.

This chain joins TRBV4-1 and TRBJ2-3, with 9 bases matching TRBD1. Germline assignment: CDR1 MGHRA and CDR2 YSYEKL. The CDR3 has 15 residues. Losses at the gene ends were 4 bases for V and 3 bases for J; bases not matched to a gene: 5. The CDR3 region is CASSRPGQGTDTQYF. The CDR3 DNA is TGCGCCAGCAGCCGACCGGGACAGGGAACAGATACGCAGTATTTT.

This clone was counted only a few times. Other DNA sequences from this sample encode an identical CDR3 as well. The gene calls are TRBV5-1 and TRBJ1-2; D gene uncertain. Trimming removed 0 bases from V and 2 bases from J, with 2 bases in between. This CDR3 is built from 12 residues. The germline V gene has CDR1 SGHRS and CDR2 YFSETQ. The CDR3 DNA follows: TGCGCCAGCAGCTTGGACAACTATGGCTACACCTTC. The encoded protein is CASSLDNYGYTF.

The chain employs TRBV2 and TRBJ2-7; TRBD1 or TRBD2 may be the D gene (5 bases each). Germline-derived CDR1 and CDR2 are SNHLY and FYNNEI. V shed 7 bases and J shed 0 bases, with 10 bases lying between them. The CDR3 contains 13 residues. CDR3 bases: TGTGCCAGCACGGGGACGGTCTCCTACGAGCAGTACTTC. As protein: CASTGTVSYEQYF. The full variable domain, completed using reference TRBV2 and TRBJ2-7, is EPEVTQTPSHQVTQMGQEVILRCVPISNHLYFYWYRQILGQKVEFLVSFYNNEISEKSEIFDDQFSVERPDGSNFTLKIRSTKLEDSAMYFCASTGTVSYEQYFGPGTRLTVT.

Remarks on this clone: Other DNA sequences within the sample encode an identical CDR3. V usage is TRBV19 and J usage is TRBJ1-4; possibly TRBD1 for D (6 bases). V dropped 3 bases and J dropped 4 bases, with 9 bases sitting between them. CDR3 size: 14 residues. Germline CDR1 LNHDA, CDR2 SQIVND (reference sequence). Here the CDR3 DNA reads TGTGCCAGTAGTATGGACAGCGTTAATGAAAAACTGTTTTTT. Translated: CASSMDSVNEKLFF.

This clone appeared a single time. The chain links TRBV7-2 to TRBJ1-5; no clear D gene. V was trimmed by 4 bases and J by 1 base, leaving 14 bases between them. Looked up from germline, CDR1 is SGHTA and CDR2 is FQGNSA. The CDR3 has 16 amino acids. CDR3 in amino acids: CASSSQGLRSNQPQHF. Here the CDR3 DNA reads TGTGCCAGCAGCTCCCAAGGTCTACGGAGCAATCAGCCCCAGCATTTT.

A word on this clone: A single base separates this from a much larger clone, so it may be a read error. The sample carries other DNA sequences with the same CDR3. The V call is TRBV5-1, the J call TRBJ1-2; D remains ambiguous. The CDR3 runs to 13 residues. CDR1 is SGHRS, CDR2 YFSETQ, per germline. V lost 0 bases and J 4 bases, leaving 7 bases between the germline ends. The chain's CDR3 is CASSLEGPYGYTF. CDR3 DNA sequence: TGCGCCAGCAGCTTGGAGGGCCCCTATGGCTACACCTTC.

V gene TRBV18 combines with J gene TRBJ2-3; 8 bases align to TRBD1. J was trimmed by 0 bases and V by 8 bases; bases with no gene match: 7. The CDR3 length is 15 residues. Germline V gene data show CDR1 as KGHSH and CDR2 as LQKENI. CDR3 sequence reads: CASAARQGSTDTQYF. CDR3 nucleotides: TGTGCCAGCGCCGCCCGACAGGGGAGCACAGATACGCAGTATTTT.